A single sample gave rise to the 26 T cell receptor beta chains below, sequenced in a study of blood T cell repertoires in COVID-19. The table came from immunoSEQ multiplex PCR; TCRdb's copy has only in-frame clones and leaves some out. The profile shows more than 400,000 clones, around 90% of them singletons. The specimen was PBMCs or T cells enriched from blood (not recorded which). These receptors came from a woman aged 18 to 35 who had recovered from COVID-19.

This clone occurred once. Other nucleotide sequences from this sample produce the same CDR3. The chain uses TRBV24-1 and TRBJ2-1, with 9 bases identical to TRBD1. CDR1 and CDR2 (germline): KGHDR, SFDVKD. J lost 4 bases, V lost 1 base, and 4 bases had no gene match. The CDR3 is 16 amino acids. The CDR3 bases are TGTGCCACCAGTGATTTCGGACAGGGGAGTTACAATGAGCAGTTCTTC. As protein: CATSDFGQGSYNEQFF.

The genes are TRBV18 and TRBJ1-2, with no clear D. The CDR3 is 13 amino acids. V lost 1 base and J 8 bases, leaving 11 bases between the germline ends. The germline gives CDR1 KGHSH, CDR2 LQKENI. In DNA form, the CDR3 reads TGTGCCAGCTCACCACTCTCGGGGAGCGGCTACACCTTC. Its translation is CASSPLSGSGYTF.

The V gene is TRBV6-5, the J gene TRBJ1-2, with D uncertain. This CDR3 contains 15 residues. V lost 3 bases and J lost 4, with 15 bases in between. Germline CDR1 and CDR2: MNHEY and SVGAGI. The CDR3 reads CASSYALGYSYGYTF. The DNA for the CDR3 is TGTGCCAGCAGTTATGCTCTCGGGTATAGCTATGGCTACACCTTC.

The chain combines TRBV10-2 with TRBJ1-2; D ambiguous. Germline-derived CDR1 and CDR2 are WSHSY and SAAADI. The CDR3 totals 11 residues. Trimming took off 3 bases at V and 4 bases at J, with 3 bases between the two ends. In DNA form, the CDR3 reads TGCGCCAGCAGTGACGGCTATGGCTACACCTTC. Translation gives CASSDGYGYTF.

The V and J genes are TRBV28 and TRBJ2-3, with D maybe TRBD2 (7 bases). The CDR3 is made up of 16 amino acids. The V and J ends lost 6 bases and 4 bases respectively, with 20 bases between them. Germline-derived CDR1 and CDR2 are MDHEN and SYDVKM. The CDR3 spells CASRHGGGGTADTQYF. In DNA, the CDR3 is TGTGCCAGCAGGCATGGGGGCGGGGGAACCGCAGATACGCAGTATTTT.

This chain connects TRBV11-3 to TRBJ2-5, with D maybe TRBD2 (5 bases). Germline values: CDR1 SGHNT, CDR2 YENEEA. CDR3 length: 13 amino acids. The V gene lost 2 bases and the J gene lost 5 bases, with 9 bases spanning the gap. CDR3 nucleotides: TGTGCCAGCAGCTTAATATCGGGGGAGACCCAGTACTTC. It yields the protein CASSLISGETQYF.

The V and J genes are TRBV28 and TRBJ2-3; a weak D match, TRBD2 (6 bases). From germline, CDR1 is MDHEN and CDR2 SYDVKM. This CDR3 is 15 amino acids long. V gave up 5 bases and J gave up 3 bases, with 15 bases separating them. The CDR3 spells CASSTQGGGTDTQYF. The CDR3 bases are TGTGCCAGCAGTACCCAGGGTGGAGGGACAGATACGCAGTATTTT. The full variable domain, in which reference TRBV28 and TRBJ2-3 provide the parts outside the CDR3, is DVKVTQSSRYLVKRTGEKVFLECVQDMDHENMFWYRQDPGLGLRLIYFSYDVKMKEKGDIPEGYSVSREKKERFSLILESASTNQTSMYLCASSTQGGGTDTQYFGPGTRLTVL.

This chain's CDR3 is CAWSVEDSSHSPLHF. The CDR3 coding sequence is TGTGCCTGGAGTGTGGAGGACAGTTCCCATTCACCCCTCCACTTT. The chain combines TRBV30 with TRBJ1-6; tentative D call: TRBD1 (6 bases). The CDR3 consists of 15 residues. Germline CDR1 is GTSNPN and CDR2 is SVGIG (reference sequence). Trimming pared 0 bases from V and 8 bases from J, leaving 14 bases between.

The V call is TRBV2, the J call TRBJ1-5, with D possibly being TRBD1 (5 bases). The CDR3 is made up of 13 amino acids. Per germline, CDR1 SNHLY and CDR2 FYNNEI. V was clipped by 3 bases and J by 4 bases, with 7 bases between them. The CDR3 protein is CASSDNRNQPQHF. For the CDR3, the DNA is TGTGCCAGCAGTGATAACAGGAATCAGCCCCAGCATTTT.

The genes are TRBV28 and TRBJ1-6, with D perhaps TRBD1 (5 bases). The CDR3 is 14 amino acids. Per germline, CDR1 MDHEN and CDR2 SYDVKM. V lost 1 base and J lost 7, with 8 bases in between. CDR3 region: CASSLLQVNSPLHF. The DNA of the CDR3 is TGTGCCAGCAGTTTATTACAGGTGAATTCACCCCTCCACTTT.

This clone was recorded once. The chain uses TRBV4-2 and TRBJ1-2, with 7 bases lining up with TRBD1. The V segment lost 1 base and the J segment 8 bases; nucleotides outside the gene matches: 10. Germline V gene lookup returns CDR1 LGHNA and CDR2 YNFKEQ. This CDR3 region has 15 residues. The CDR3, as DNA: TGTGCCAGCAGCCAAGCCGACAGGGAAGGTGGCGGCTACACCTTC. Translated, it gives CASSQADREGGGYTF.

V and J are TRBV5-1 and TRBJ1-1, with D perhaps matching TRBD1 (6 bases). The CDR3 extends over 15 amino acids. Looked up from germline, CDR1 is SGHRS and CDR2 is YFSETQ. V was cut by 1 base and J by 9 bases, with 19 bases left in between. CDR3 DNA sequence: TGCGCCAGCAGCTTGAACAGGGAGTCGAATGCCCAAGCTTTCTTT. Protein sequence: CASSLNRESNAQAFF. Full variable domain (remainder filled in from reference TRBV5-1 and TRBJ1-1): KAGVTQTPRYLIKTRGQQVTLSCSPISGHRSVSWYQQTPGQGLQFLFEYFSETQRNKGNFPGRFSGRQFSNSRSEMNVSTLELGDSALYLCASSLNRESNAQAFFGQGTRLTVV.

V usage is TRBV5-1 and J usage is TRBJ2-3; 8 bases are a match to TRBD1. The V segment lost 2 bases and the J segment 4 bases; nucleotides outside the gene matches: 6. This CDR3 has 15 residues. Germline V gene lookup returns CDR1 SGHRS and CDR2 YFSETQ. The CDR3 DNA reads TGCGCCAGCAGCTTAGGACAGGGTAGAGCAGATACGCAGTATTTT. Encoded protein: CASSLGQGRADTQYF.

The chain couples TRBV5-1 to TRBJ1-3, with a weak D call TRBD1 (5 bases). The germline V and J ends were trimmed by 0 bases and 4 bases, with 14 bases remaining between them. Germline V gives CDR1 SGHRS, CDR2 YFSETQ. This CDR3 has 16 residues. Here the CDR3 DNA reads TGCGCCAGCAGCTTGGAGTCTGGGGCGGGAGGAAACACCATATATTTT. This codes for CASSLESGAGGNTIYF.

In DNA form, the CDR3 reads TGTGCCAGCAGCTCCTCCACCGAGTTATACGAGCAGTACTTC. Encoded protein: CASSSSTELYEQYF. The chain is built from TRBV13 and TRBJ2-7; no reliable D call. Looked up from germline, CDR1 is PRHDT and CDR2 is FYEKMQ (reference sequence). Trimming cost V 4 bases and J 4 bases, with 14 bases left between them. There are 14 residues in the CDR3.

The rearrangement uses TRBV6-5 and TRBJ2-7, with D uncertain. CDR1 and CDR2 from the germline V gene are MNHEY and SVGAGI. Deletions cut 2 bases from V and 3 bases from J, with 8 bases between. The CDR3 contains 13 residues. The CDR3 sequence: CASSYRLDYEQYF. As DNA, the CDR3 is TGTGCCAGCAGTTACCGCCTAGACTACGAGCAGTACTTC.

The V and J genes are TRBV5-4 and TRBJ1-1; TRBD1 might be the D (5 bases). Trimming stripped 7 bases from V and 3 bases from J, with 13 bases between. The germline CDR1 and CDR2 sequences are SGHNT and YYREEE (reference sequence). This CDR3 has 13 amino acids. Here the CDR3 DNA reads TGTGCCAGCTACAGTGGGGCGGACACTGAAGCTTTCTTT. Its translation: CASYSGADTEAFF.

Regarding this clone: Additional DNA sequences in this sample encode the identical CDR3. The CDR3 DNA reads as TGCGCCAGCAGCTTGGGGAGCAGAGAGACCCAGTACTTC. The encoded protein is CASSLGSRETQYF. The V and J genes are TRBV5-1 and TRBJ2-5; no clear D gene. Trimming removed 0 bases at V and 4 bases at J, with 7 bases between. This CDR3 has 13 residues. Germline-derived CDR1 and CDR2 are SGHRS and YFSETQ.

Here the CDR3 reads CASSHDRGLLDEQYF. CDR3 sequence (DNA): TGCGCCAGCAGCCACGACAGGGGGCTACTAGACGAGCAGTACTTC. This rearrangement joins TRBV4-1 to TRBJ2-7, with 10 positions matching TRBD1. The CDR3 extends over 15 amino acids. From germline, CDR1 is MGHRA and CDR2 YSYEKL. V gave up 3 bases and J gave up 5 bases; unmatched junction bases: 7.

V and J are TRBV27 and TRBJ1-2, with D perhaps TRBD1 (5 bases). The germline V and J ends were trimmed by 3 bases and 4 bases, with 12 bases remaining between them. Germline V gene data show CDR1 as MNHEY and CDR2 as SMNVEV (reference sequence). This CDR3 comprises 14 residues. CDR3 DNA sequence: TGTGCCAGCAGTTTCACCGACGGGGGCTATGGCTACACCTTC. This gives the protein CASSFTDGGYGYTF.

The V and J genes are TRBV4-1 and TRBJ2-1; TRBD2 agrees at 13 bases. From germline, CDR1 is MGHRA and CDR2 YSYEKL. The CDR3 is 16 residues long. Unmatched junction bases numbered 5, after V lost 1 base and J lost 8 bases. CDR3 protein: CASSQGTSGGGDEQFF. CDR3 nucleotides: TGCGCCAGCAGCCAAGGGACTAGCGGGGGAGGCGATGAGCAGTTCTTC.

CDR3 amino acids: CASSIRTGDYGYTF. The CDR3 DNA is TGTGCCAGTAGTATCAGGACAGGGGACTATGGCTACACCTTC. The chain joins TRBV19 to TRBJ1-2; 9 positions agree with TRBD1. With V trimmed by 3 bases and J by 3 bases, 2 bases remained unmatched. This CDR3 comprises 14 residues. The germline gives CDR1 LNHDA, CDR2 SQIVND (reference sequence).

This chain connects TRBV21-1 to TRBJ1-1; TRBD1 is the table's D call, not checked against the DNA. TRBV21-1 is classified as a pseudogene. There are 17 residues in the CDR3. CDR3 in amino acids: CASSLLRGQGKNTEAFF. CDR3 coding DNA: TGTGCCAGCAGTCTCCTACGGGGACAGGGGAAGAACACTGAAGCTTTCTTT.

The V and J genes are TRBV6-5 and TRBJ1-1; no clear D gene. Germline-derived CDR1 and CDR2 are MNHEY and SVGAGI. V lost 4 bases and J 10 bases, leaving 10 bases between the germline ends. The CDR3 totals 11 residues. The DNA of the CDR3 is TGTGCCAGCAGTTCTGCCAAGCGAGCTTTCTTT. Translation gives CASSSAKRAFF.

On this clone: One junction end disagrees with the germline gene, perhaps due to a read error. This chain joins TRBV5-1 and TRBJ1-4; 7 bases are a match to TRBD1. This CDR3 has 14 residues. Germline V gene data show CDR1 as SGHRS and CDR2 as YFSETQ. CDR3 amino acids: CVSSLEQGYEKLFF. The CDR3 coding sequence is TGCGTCAGCAGCTTGGAACAGGGGTATGAAAAACTGTTTTTT.

CDR3 nucleotide sequence: TGTGCCAGCAGCTTACTAGCGGGGCTCTACGAGCAGTACTTC. Amino acids: CASSLLAGLYEQYF. This rearrangement joins TRBV5-6 to TRBJ2-7; 10 bases match TRBD2. CDR1 SGHDT and CDR2 YYEEEE come from the germline V gene. The CDR3 runs to 14 residues. The V gene end was trimmed by 2 bases and the J gene end by 3 bases; junction bases not matched to a gene: 2.